The entry that follows covers one TCR beta chain sequence. Its antigen is not known. PCR was performed using 60 Vbeta and 13 Jbeta primers. Using immunoSEQ multiplex PCR, the repertoire was profiled, and TCRdb retains in-frame clones only, with some absent. The sample has around 170,000 clones; 70% to 85% are singletons. V gave up 4 bases and J gave up 0 bases, with 12 bases separating them. Looked up from germline, CDR1 is MGHDK and CDR2 is SYGVNS. The CDR3 loop spans 15 amino acids. This entry is derived from a study of cytomegalovirus exposure and HLA in healthy donors. Points from the study as a whole: Reported performance of the classifier showed diagnosis of cytomegalovirus status with high specificity and sensitivity. Generally TCR sequences proved uncommon, though certain public TCRs appeared in numerous donors. A later analysis reportedly found that, within productive TCRs, an Asian-associated ancestry cluster had fewer N-insertions than the mean observed across the roughly 630 donors.

Sequenced input: PBMCs. The chain has TRBV25-1 and TRBJ1-2, with TRBD1 as a possible D gene (6 bases). The sequence derives from a male donor in good health and CMV-seronegative. The CDR3 nucleotides are TGTGCCAGCAGTGGATTGACAGGAGCTAACTATGGCTACACCTTC. Translating gives CASSGLTGANYGYTF.